A selection of T cell receptor beta chains follows, all from one sample in a study of vaccination effects on CD4 cells after COVID-19. For these TCRs, the target antigens are not known. Assay used: immunoSEQ multiplex PCR; TCRdb lists only in-frame clones, some missing. The sample carries under 60,000 clones, approximately 73% recorded once. The sequencing used CD4+ T cells from PBMCs cultured with HIV peptides, collected before COVID-19 vaccination. These receptors were taken from a human donor who had a prior SARS-CoV-2 infection. Each CDR3 is given with its conserved first and last residue. D genes are given only for firm matches. Clone sizes are given selectively: once, few, many, or a class where the clone is expanded.

. . TRBJ1-1 TRBV20-1 TGCAGTGCTTCTCGCGGACCCGAAGCTTTCTTT CSASRGPEAFF
. TRBD2 TRBJ2-2 TRBV9 TGTGCCAGCAGCGTAGTTAGCGGGGGGACCGGGGAGCTGTTTTTT CASSVVSGGTGELFF
. TRBD1 TRBJ2-3 TRBV29-1 TGCAGCGCTACGACAGGGGACACAGATACGCAGTATTTT CSATTGDTDTQYF
. . TRBJ1-1 TRBV7-7 TGTGCTAGCAGCTTAGATAGGGGGACTGAAGCTTTCTTT CASSLDRGTEAFF
once TRBD1 TRBJ1-6 TRBV11-2 TGTGCCAGCAGCGATTCAACAGGGGCCGGCGCCCTCCACTTT CASSDSTGAGALHF
. . TRBJ2-3 TRBV5-4 TGTGCCAGCAGCTCATTCCCCGATACGCAGTATTTT CASSSFPDTQYF
. TRBD2 TRBJ2-3 TRBV3-1/TRBV3-2 TGTGCCAGCAGCCAGCGGGGGGACTACACAGATACGCAGTATTTT CASSQRGDYTDTQYF
. TRBD2 TRBJ2-3 TRBV11-3 TGTGCCAGCAGCTCCAGGACTAGCTTTACAGATACGCAGTATTTT CASSSRTSFTDTQYF
. . TRBJ2-1 TRBV5-4 TGTGCCAGCAGCTTAATAGAGAGCAATGAGCAGTTCTTC CASSLIESNEQFF
. . TRBJ2-5 TRBV5-1 TGCGCCAGCAGCCCGGACTTCAGCAAGAGCACCCAGTACTTC CASSPDFSKSTQYF
. . TRBJ2-5 TRBV24-1 TGTGCCACCAGTGATTTCCGGGACAATAAAGAGACCCAGTACTTC CATSDFRDNKETQYF
. TRBD2 TRBJ2-7 TRBV24-1 TGTGCCACCAGTGATTTTGGGGGGGATGGTCGCTACGAGCAGTACTTC CATSDFGGDGRYEQYF
. . TRBJ2-7 TRBV7-2 TGTGCCAGCAGCTTAGGACAGCCAGCCTACGAGCAGTACTTC CASSLGQPAYEQYF
. . TRBJ2-3 TRBV10-3 TGTGCCATCAGTGAAAACACAGATACGCAGTATTTT CAISENTDTQYF
. . TRBJ2-7 TRBV6-6 TGTGCCAGCACCTGGGGCAGACTCTCCTACGAGCAGTACTTC CASTWGRLSYEQYF
. . TRBJ2-5 TRBV19 TGTGCCAGTAGTATGACCTTGGGGTCTGGGCAAGAGACCCAGTACTTC CASSMTLGSGQETQYF
. TRBD1 TRBJ1-3 TRBV18 TGTGCCAGCTCACCGGACAGGGACTTCGGCACCATATATTTT CASSPDRDFGTIYF
few . TRBJ1-2 TRBV6-1 TGTGCCAGCAGTGAATACGGGGGCGGGGGCTACACCTTC CASSEYGGGGYTF
. TRBD2 TRBJ2-1 TRBV11-3 TGTGCCAGCAGCCCAGGGACTAGCGGGGAAGAGCAGTTCTTC CASSPGTSGEEQFF
. . TRBJ2-7 TRBV4-2 TGTGCCAGCAGCCTCACCCGCGACAGTGACTACGAGCAGTACTTC CASSLTRDSDYEQYF
. . TRBJ2-7 TRBV5-6 TGTGCCAGCAGAGGCAGGAACGACTACGAGCAGTACTTC CASRGRNDYEQYF
. . TRBJ1-2 TRBV2 TGTGCCAGCAGTATCCGGACAGAACTCGAATCTACCTATGGCTACACCTTC CASSIRTELESTYGYTF
. . TRBJ2-3 TRBV5-1 TGCGCCAGCAGCTTGGATCCTGGGGTTCCAGATACGCAGTATTTT CASSLDPGVPDTQYF
once . TRBJ1-1 TRBV2 TGTGCCAGCAGTGGGGCGGGGTTCACTGAAGCTTTCTTT CASSGAGFTEAFF
few TRBD1 TRBJ2-7 TRBV6-1 TGTGCCAGCAGTGACGGGACAGGGGCTTATGGGGGGCAGTACTTC CASSDGTGAYGGQYF
medium-sized . TRBJ1-4 TRBV7-8 TGTGCCAGCAGCCCCCAAGGGACCGCAAACGAAAAACTGTTTTTT CASSPQGTANEKLFF
. . TRBJ1-2 TRBV6-5 TGTGCCAGCAGGGCACCTGACTATGGCTACACCTTC CASRAPDYGYTF
. . TRBJ2-5 TRBV5-1 TGCGCCAGCAGCTTTTACGGGGAAGAGACCCAGTACTTC CASSFYGEETQYF
. . TRBJ1-2 TRBV25-1 TGTGCCAGCAGCGGGCTTACAGGGACTTATGGCTACACCTTC CASSGLTGTYGYTF
. TRBD2 TRBJ2-3 TRBV13 TGTGCCAGCAGCTCTCCTAGCGGGGGGGTAAGAGATACGCAGTATTTT CASSSPSGGVRDTQYF
few . TRBJ2-3 TRBV18 TGTGCCAGCTCACTGATCAGGCGGACAGATACGCAGTATTTT CASSLIRRTDTQYF
. . TRBJ2-3 TRBV18 TGTGCCAGCTCACCAGGGCTAGCTGTTGTCACAGATACGCAGTATTTT CASSPGLAVVTDTQYF
few TRBD2 TRBJ2-3 TRBV5-1 TGCGCCAGCAGCTACGGGGGGGCTACGACAACGGATACGCAGTATTTT CASSYGGATTTDTQYF
. . TRBJ2-2 TRBV7-2 TGTGCCAGCAGCTTCGATAGTACCGGGGAGCTGTTTTTT CASSFDSTGELFF
. . TRBJ2-3 TRBV6-5 TGTGCCAGCTCCTTGGGGCGCGGGGCAGATACGCAGTATTTT CASSLGRGADTQYF
. TRBD2 TRBJ2-3 TRBV5-1 TGCGCCAGCAGCCTTGGGACTAGCGGGGGGCGGCCCGCTAGCACAGATACGCAGTATTTT CASSLGTSGGRPASTDTQYF
. TRBD2 TRBJ2-4 TRBV6-2/TRBV6-3 TGTGCCAGCAGTCACGGACTAGCGGGGGCCAACATTCAGTACTTC CASSHGLAGANIQYF
. . TRBJ2-1 TRBV5-6 TGTGCCAGCAGCCCAACTCCCGCCTCCTACAATGAGCAGTTCTTC CASSPTPASYNEQFF